This entry is about one T cell receptor (beta chain). Its antigen is unknown. This sample was included in a study of cytomegalovirus exposure and HLA in healthy donors. The study's findings and limits: Presence/absence analyses assumed roughly uniform sequencing depth across donors, which may not hold.

Samples came from healthy bone marrow donors. The PCR contained 60 Vbeta and 13 Jbeta primers. Sequencing was performed with immunoSEQ multiplex PCR; in TCRdb, only in-frame clones are kept and a portion is missing. The data hold 200,000 or so clones, with roughly 84% observed a single time. With 6 bases clipped from V and 1 base from J, the junction kept 6 bases outside the gene matches. Germline CDR1 and CDR2: MNHEY and SVGAGI. The CDR3 runs 15 residues. This clonotype was sampled from a human donor in good health. The V and J genes are TRBV6-5 and TRBJ1-5, with TRBD1 identical over 7 bases. Sequencing was carried out using PBMCs. The CDR3 region is CASRQTGKSNQPQHF. CDR3 bases: TGTGCCAGCAGGCAGACAGGGAAGAGCAATCAGCCCCAGCATTTT.